A single sample gave rise to the 17 T cell receptor beta chains below, sequenced in a study of post-analysis software for immune sequencing data. Whole-study findings and limits: Five or six TRBV segments, TRBV5-6, TRBV5-1 and TRBV20-1 among them, were found more frequent in patients than controls.

The authors incorporated unique molecular identifiers into the TCR beta cDNA libraries. TCRdb reprocessed the PCR reads with MiXCR, giving one entry per CDR3 protein. The sample yields roughly 730,000 distinct CDR3 sequences, around 27% seen once. No cognate antigen is known for these TCRs. Sequenced material: blood. The receptor set was obtained from a girl aged 10-17 years with multiple sclerosis.

V gene TRBV4-1 combines with J gene TRBJ1-1; D is unresolved. From germline, CDR1 is MGHRA and CDR2 YSYEKL. This CDR3 is built from 16 residues. V was trimmed by 0 bases and J by 1 base, leaving 12 bases between them. The DNA of the CDR3 is TGCGCCAGCAGCCAAGAGGTCGGCAGGACGAACACTGAAGCTTTCTTT. Protein sequence: CASSQEVGRTNTEAFF.

CDR3 residues: CSVSGRGETQYF. The DNA of the CDR3 is TGCAGCGTTAGCGGCAGGGGGGAGACCCAGTACTTC. The rearrangement uses TRBV29-1 and TRBJ2-5; TRBD1 aligns across 7 bases. Germline loops: CDR1 SQVTM, CDR2 ANQGSEA. J lost 5 bases, V lost 5 bases, and 5 bases had no gene match. There are 12 residues in the CDR3.

This clonotype has a handful of counts. This chain links TRBV21-1 with TRBJ2-6; the table's D call of TRBD1 was not tested on the DNA. TRBV21-1 is given as a pseudogene. The CDR3 contains 18 residues. Here the CDR3 reads CASSPGTGGHSGANVLTF. In DNA, the CDR3 is TGTGCCAGCAGCCCTGGGACAGGTGGGCACTCTGGGGCCAACGTCCTGACTTTC.

The chain uses TRBV12-3 or TRBV12-4 and TRBJ2-1, with a weak D call TRBD2 (6 bases). The CDR3 runs 15 residues. Trimming stripped 5 bases from V and 2 bases from J, with 13 bases between. The CDR3 reads CASSSPREAYNEQFF. CDR3 DNA: TGTGCCAGCAGTAGCCCGCGGGAAGCCTACAATGAGCAGTTCTTC.

This clonotype was counted between two and nine times. CDR3 DNA sequence: TGTGCCAGCAGCTCCCGGACAGGGGAAGGCTATGGCTACACCTTC. This sequence encodes CASSSRTGEGYGYTF. The V and J genes are TRBV11-1 and TRBJ1-2; 9 positions agree with TRBD1. The germline V gene encodes CDR1 SGHAT and CDR2 FQDESV (reference sequence). Germline trimming cut 4 bases from V and 4 bases from J; bases unmatched to any gene: 7. The CDR3 contains 15 residues.

The rearrangement uses TRBV5-1 and TRBJ1-5; D is perhaps TRBD1 (6 bases). Trimming removed 2 bases from V and 6 bases from J, with 15 bases in between. From germline, CDR1 is SGHRS and CDR2 YFSETQ. This CDR3 spans 15 amino acids. CDR3 coding DNA: TGCGCCAGCAGCTTCGGTGAACAGGGAAGTCAGCCCCAGCATTTT. Translated: CASSFGEQGSQPQHF.

The J gene is TRBJ2-4, the V gene TRBV10-3, with D possibly matching TRBD2 (5 bases). V was clipped by 0 bases and J by 3 bases, with 9 bases between them. The CDR3 runs to 15 residues. Germline V CDR1 and CDR2: ENHRY, SYGVKD. The CDR3 bases are TGTGCCATCAGTGAGTCGAGGGCTGACAAAAACATTCAGTACTTC. Encoded protein: CAISESRADKNIQYF.

The sample holds a few counts of this clonotype. The chain recombines TRBV20-1 with TRBJ2-5; a weak D match, TRBD2 (7 bases). Judging by the DNA end, TRBJ2-7 fits better; the J call may be wrong. The CDR3 totals 14 residues. Germline assignment: CDR1 DFQATT and CDR2 SNEGSKA (reference sequence). CDR3 bases: TGCAGTGCTAGAACACAGGGAGGGTTCTACGAGCAGTACTTC. Its translation: CSARTQGGFYEQYF.

The chain combines TRBV6-6 with TRBJ2-5; 7 bases line up with TRBD1. V lost 5 bases to trimming and J lost 5 bases; unmatched junction nucleotides: 11. The CDR3 is 15 residues long. Germline V CDR1 and CDR2: MNHNY, SVGAGI (reference sequence). The CDR3 loop is CASSQNNRGRETQYF. As DNA, the CDR3 is TGTGCCAGCAGTCAAAATAACAGGGGAAGGGAGACCCAGTACTTC.

The chain is built from TRBV7-9 and TRBJ1-4; 8 positions agree with TRBD1. The V and J ends lost 5 bases and 7 bases, in that order; junction bases with no gene match: 9. CDR3 size: 15 residues. Per the germline V gene, CDR1 is SEHNR and CDR2 is FQNEAQ (reference sequence). The CDR3 protein is CASSRPRGLGEKLFF. The DNA of the CDR3 is TGTGCCAGCAGCCGACCCAGGGGGCTAGGTGAAAAACTGTTTTTT.

This chain connects TRBV20-1 to TRBJ2-1; no definite D call. This CDR3 is 13 amino acids long. Trimming stripped 0 bases from V and 4 bases from J, with 7 bases between. The germline V gene has CDR1 DFQATT and CDR2 SNEGSKA (reference sequence). The CDR3 here is CSARDQTYNEQFF. CDR3 nucleotides: TGCAGTGCTAGAGATCAGACTTACAATGAGCAGTTCTTC.

This sequence joins TRBV11-2 and TRBJ1-1; D ambiguous. CDR1 is SGHAT and CDR2 is FQNNGV in the germline V gene. The CDR3 runs to 13 residues. V lost 0 bases and J lost 3, with 5 bases in between. CDR3 sequence: CASSLDEDTEAFF. CDR3 nucleotide sequence: TGTGCCAGCAGCTTAGATGAGGACACTGAAGCTTTCTTT.

This clonotype was found a few times. This sequence joins TRBV20-1 and TRBJ1-2; D gene unclear. V dropped 5 bases and J dropped 8 bases, with 9 bases sitting between them. Germline V CDR1 and CDR2: DFQATT, SNEGSKA (reference sequence). The CDR3 has 10 amino acids. This CDR3 reads CSAPYVGYTF. The CDR3 nucleotides read TGCAGTGCTCCGTACGTGGGCTACACCTTC.

The genes are TRBV28 and TRBJ1-1, with D possibly TRBD1 on 5 matching bases. V shed 6 bases and J shed 11 bases, with 13 bases lying between them. The CDR3 length is 11 residues. CDR1 is MDHEN, CDR2 SYDVKM, per germline. CDR3 in amino acids: CASRSGTRAFF. The DNA of the CDR3 is TGTGCCAGCAGATCAGGGACGCGGGCTTTCTTT.

Ten or more counts support this clonotype. This sequence joins TRBV18 and TRBJ2-3; D is ambiguous. Germline CDR1 is KGHSH and CDR2 is LQKENI. V was pared by 2 bases and J by 2 bases, with 11 bases between. The CDR3 is 15 amino acids. In nucleotides, the CDR3 is TGTGCCAGCTCACCAAGGCCCGGAACCACAGATACGCAGTATTTT. Amino acid sequence: CASSPRPGTTDTQYF.

This clonotype was seen a few times. V usage is TRBV12-3 or TRBV12-4 and J usage is TRBJ1-2; 10 nucleotides line up with TRBD1. This CDR3 is 17 amino acids long. Trimming cost V 6 bases and J 9 bases; bases outside gene matches: 19. The CDR3 is CASSPVRDLGTGVSYTF. The CDR3 DNA reads TGTGCCAGCAGCCCCGTAAGGGATTTAGGGACAGGGGTGAGCTACACCTTC.

This clonotype was picked up a small number of times. CDR3 protein: CASSPPTDNYGYTF. The CDR3 nucleotides are TGTGCCAGCAGCCCGCCGACAGATAACTATGGCTACACCTTC. This chain uses TRBV7-2 with TRBJ1-2; a weak D match, TRBD1 (5 bases). Germline V gene sequence: CDR1 SGHTA, CDR2 FQGNSA. This CDR3 has 14 residues. V shed 5 bases and J shed 1 base, with 11 bases lying between them.